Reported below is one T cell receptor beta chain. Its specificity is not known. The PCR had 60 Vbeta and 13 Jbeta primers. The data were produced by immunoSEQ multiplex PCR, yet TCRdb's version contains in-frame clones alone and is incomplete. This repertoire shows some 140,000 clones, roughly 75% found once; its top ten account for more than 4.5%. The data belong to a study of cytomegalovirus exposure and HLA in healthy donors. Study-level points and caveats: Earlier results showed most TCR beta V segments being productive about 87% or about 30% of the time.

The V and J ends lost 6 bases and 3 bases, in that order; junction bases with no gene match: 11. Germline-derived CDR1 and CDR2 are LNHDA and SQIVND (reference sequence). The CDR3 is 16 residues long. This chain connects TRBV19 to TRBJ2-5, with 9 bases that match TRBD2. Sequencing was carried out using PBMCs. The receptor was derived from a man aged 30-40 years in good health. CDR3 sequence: CASRDLAGVGKETQYF. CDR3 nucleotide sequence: TGTGCCAGTAGGGACTTAGCGGGAGTAGGGAAAGAGACCCAGTACTTC.